This T cell receptor beta chain was sequenced for a study of cytomegalovirus exposure and HLA in healthy donors. While the first cohort had 600 to 750 subjects, the donors belonged to the separate validation cohort of more than 95 subjects. This clone has a handful of counts. Its antigen is still unknown. Generated by immunoSEQ multiplex PCR, the TCRdb table keeps only in-frame clones and is missing some. The data hold under 50,000 clones, with approximately 95% observed a single time. Study results and caveats: CMV antigen specificity was confirmed in vitro for a few CMV-associated chains. The study recorded 150 to 200 TCR beta chains that were cytomegalovirus-associated. Most TCR sequences showed up rarely, but some public TCRs showed up in many donors.

Germline CDR1 reads SQVTM; CDR2 reads ANQGSEA. V lost 6 bases and J lost 5; bases outside the gene matches: 1. This CDR3 is 13 amino acids long. J is TRBJ2-1 and V is TRBV29-1; 13 positions match TRBD2. This clonotype was sampled from a young woman in good health and CMV-seropositive. Sequenced input: PBMCs. CDR3 protein: CSVGLAGNNEQFF. The DNA for the CDR3 is TGCAGCGTGGGACTAGCGGGGAACAATGAGCAGTTCTTC.